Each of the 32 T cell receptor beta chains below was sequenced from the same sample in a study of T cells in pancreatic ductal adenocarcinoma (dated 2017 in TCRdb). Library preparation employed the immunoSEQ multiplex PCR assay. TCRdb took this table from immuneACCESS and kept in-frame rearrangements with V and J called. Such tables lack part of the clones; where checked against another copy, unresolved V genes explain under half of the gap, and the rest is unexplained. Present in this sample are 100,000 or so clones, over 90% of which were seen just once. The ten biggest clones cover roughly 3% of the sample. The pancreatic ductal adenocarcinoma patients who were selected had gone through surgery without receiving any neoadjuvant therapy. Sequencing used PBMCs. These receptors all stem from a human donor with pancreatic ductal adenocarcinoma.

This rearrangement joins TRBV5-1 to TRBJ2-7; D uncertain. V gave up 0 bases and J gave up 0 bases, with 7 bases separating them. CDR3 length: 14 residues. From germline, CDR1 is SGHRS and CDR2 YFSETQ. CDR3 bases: TGCGCCAGCAGCTTGGGGTTTAGCTCCTACGAGCAGTACTTC. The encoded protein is CASSLGFSSYEQYF. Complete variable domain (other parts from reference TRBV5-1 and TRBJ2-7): KAGVTQTPRYLIKTRGQQVTLSCSPISGHRSVSWYQQTPGQGLQFLFEYFSETQRNKGNFPGRFSGRQFSNSRSEMNVSTLELGDSALYLCASSLGFSSYEQYFGPGTRLTVT.

CDR3: CATSRPTGELFF. CDR3 bases: TGTGCCACCAGCAGACCAACCGGGGAGCTGTTTTTT. The rearrangement links TRBV15 to TRBJ2-2; D gene unclear. Trimming cost V 2 bases and J 5 bases, with 3 bases left between them. Per germline, CDR1 LNHNV and CDR2 YYDKDF (reference sequence). The CDR3 contains 12 residues. The complete variable domain, with remaining parts taken from reference TRBV15 and TRBJ2-2, reads DAMVIQNPRYQVTQFGKPVTLSCSQTLNHNVMYWYQQKSSQAPKLLFHYYDKDFNNEADTPDNFQSRRPNTSFCFLDIRSPGLGDTAMYLCATSRPTGELFFGEGSRLTVL.

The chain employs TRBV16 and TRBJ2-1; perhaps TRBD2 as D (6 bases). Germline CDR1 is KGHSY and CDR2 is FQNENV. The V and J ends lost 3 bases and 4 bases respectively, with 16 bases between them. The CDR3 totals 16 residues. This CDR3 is CASSQVAEIAYNEQFF. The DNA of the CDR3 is TGTGCCAGCAGCCAGGTAGCGGAAATAGCTTACAATGAGCAGTTCTTC.

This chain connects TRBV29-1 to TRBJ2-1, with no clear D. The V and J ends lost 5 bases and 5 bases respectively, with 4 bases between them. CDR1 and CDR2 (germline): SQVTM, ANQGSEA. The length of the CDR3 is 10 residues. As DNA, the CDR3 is TGCAGCGTTCGGGACAATGAGCAGTTCTTC. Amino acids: CSVRDNEQFF.

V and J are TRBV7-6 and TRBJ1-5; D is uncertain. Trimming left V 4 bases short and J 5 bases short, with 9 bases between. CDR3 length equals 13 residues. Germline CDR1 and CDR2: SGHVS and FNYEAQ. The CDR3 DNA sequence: TGTGCCAGCAGCTCCCAGAGGGATCAGCCCCAGCATTTT. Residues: CASSSQRDQPQHF. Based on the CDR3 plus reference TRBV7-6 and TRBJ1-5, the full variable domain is GAGVSQSPRYKVTKRGQDVALRCDPISGHVSLYWYRQALGQGPEFLTYFNYEAQQDKSGLPNDRFSAERPEGSISTLTIQRTEQRDSAMYRCASSSQRDQPQHFGDGTRLSIL.

The CDR3 nucleotides read TGTGCCAGTATCAACCAGGCTAACACTGAAGCTTTCTTT. This encodes CASINQANTEAFF. The chain carries TRBV19 and TRBJ1-1, with unresolved D. Deletions cut 7 bases from V and 2 bases from J, with 11 bases between. The germline gives CDR1 LNHDA, CDR2 SQIVND (reference sequence). CDR3 size: 13 residues.

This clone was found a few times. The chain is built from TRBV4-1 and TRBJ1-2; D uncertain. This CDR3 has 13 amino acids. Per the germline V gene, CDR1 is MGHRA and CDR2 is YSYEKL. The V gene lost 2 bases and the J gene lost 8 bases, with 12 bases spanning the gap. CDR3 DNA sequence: TGCGCCAGCAGCCAAATCGAGGCATTCGGCTACACCTTC. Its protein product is CASSQIEAFGYTF.

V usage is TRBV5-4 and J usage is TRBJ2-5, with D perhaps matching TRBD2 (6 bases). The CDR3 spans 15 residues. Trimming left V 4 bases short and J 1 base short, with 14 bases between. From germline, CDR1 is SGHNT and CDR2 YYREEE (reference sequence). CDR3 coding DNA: TGTGCCAGCAGCCCGGCGGCCGGGAGCCAAGAGACCCAGTACTTC. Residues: CASSPAAGSQETQYF.

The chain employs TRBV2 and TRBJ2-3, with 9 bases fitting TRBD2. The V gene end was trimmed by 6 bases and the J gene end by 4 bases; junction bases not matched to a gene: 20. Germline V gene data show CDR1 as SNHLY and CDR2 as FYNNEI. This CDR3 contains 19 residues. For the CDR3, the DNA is TGTGCCAGCAGCTACGACAGGGCAGGAGCGGGAGGATGGGCAGATACGCAGTATTTT. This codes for CASSYDRAGAGGWADTQYF.

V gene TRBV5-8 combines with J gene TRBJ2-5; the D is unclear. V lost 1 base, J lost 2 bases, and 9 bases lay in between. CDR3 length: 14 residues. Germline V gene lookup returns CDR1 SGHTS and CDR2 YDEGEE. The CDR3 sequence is CASSLTVKQETQYF. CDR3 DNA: TGTGCCAGCAGCTTGACTGTTAAACAAGAGACCCAGTACTTC.

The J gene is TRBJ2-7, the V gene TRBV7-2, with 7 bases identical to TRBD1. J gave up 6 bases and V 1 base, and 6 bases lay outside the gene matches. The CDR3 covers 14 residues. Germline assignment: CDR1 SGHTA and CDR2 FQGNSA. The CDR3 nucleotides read TGTGCCAGCAGCTTAGAAAGGGGGCGCGCCGAGCAGTACTTC. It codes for CASSLERGRAEQYF.

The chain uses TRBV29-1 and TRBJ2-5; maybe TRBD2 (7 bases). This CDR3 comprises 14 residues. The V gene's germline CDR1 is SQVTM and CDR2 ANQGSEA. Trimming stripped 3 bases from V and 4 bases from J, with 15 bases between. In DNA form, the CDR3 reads TGCAGCGTTGAGCCTAGGGGGGGTCGAGAGACCCAGTACTTC. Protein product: CSVEPRGGRETQYF. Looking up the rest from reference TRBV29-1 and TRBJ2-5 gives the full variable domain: SAVISQKPSRDICQRGTSLTIQCQVDSQVTMMFWYRQQPGQSLTLIATANQGSEATYESGFVIDKFPISRPNLTFSTLTVSNMSPEDSSIYLCSVEPRGGRETQYFGPGTRLLVL.

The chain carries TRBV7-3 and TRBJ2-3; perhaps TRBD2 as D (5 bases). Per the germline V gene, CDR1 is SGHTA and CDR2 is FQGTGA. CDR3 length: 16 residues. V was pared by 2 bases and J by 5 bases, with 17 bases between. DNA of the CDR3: TGTGCCAGCAGCTTAGGGCCCGCCCGGGCGGGAGATACGCAGTATTTT. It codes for CASSLGPARAGDTQYF.

CDR3 in amino acids: CASGRPGLSTDTQYF. In DNA, the CDR3 is TGTGCCAGCGGTCGGCCGGGTCTTAGCACAGATACGCAGTATTTT. The chain carries TRBV5-4 and TRBJ2-3; unclear D gene. The germline V gene encodes CDR1 SGHNT and CDR2 YYREEE (reference sequence). Between the trimmed V and J ends, which lost 7 bases and 0 bases, there was a span of 15 bases. This CDR3 region has 15 residues.

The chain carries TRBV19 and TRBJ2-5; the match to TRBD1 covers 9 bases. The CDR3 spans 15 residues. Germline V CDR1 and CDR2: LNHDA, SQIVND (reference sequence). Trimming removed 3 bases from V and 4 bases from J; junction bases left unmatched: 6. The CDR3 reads CASSIADRGGETQYF. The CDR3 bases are TGTGCCAGTAGTATCGCGGACAGGGGTGGAGAGACCCAGTACTTC.

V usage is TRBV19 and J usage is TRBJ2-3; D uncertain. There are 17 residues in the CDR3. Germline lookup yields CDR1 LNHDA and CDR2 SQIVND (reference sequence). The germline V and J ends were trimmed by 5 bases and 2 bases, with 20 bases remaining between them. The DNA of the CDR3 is TGTGCCAGTAGTTCTTCAAAGACTCTCTCCCTCACAGATACGCAGTATTTT. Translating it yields CASSSSKTLSLTDTQYF.

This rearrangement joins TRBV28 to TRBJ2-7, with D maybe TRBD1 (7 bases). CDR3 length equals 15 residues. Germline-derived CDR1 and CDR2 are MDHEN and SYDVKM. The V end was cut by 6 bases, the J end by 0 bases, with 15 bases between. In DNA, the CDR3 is TGTGCCAGCAGGCCAGGGGGAGGTCCCTCCTACGAGCAGTACTTC. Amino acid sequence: CASRPGGGPSYEQYF.

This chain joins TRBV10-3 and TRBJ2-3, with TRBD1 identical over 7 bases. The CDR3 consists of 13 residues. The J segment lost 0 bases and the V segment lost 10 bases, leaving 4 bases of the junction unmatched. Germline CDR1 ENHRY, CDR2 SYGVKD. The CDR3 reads CASRDRSTDTQYF. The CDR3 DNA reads TGTGCCAGCCGGGACAGAAGCACAGATACGCAGTATTTT.

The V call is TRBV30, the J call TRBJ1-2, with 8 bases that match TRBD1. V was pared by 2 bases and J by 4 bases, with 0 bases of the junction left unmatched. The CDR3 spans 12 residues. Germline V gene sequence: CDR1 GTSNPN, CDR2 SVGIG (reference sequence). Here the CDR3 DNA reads TGTGCCTGGAGTCAGGGGGCCTATGGCTACACCTTC. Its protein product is CAWSQGAYGYTF. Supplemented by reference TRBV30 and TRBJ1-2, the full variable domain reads SQTIHQWPATLVQPVGSPLSLECTVEGTSNPNLYWYRQAAGRGLQLLFYSVGIGQISSEVPQNLSASRPQDRQFILSSKKLLLSDSGFYLCAWSQGAYGYTFGSGTRLTVV.

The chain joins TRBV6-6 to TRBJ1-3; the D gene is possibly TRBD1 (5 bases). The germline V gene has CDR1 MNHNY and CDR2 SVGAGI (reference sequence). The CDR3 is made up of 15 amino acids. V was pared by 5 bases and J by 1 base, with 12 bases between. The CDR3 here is CASSDPTESGNTIYF. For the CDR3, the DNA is TGTGCCAGCAGTGACCCGACAGAGTCTGGAAACACCATATATTTT.

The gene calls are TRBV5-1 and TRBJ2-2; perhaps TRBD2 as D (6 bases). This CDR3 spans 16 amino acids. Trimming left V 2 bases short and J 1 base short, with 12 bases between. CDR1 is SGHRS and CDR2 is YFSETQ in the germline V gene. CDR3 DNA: TGCGCCAGCAGCTTCAGGACTATACTGAACACCGGGGAGCTGTTTTTT. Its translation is CASSFRTILNTGELFF.

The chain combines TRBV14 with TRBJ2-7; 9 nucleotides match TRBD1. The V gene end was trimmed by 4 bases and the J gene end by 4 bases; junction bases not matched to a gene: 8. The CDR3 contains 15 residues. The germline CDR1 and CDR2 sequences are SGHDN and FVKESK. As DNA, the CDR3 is TGTGCCAGCAGCCCTTTGGGCGGGACAGGGTACGAGCAGTACTTC. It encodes CASSPLGGTGYEQYF.

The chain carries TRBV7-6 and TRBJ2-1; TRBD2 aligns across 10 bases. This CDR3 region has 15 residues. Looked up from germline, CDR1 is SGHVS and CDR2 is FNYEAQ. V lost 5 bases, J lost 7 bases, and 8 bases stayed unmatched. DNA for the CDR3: TGTGCCAGCAGCCTCCTAGCGGGAGTTGATAATGAGCAGTTCTTC. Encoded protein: CASSLLAGVDNEQFF.

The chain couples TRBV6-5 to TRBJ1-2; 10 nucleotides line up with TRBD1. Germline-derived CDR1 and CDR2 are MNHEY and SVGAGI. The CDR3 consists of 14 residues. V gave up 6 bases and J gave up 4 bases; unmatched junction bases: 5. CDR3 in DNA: TGTGCCAGCAGCATGACAGGGGGCTCCTATGGCTACACCTTC. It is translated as CASSMTGGSYGYTF.

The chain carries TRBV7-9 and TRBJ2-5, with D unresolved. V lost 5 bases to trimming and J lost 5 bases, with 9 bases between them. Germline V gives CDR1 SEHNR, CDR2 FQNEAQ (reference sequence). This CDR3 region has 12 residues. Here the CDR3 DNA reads TGTGCCAGCAGCACCATCAGGGAGACCCAGTACTTC. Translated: CASSTIRETQYF. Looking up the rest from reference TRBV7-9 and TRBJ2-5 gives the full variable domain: DTGVSQNPRHKITKRGQNVTFRCDPISEHNRLYWYRQTLGQGPEFLTYFQNEAQLEKSRLLSDRFSAERPKGSFSTLEIQRTEQGDSAMYLCASSTIRETQYFGPGTRLLVL.

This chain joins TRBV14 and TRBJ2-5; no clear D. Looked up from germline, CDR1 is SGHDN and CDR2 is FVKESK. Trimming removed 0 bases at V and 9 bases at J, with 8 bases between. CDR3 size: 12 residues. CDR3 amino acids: CASSQDRVAQYF. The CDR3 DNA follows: TGTGCCAGCAGCCAAGATCGGGTGGCCCAGTACTTC.

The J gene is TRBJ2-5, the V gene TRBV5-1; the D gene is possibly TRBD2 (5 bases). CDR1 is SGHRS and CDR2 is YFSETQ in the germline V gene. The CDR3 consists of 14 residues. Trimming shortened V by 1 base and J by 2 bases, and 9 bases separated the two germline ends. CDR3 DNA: TGCGCCAGCAGCTTGTCGACTAATCAAGAGACCCAGTACTTC. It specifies CASSLSTNQETQYF.

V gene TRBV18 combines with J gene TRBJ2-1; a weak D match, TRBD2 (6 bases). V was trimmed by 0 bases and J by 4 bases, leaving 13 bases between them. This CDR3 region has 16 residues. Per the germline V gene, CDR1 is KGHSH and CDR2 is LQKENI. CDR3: CASSPPFASDYNEQFF. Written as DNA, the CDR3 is TGTGCCAGCTCACCACCGTTCGCTAGCGATTACAATGAGCAGTTCTTC.

CDR3 DNA: TGTGCCAGCAGCGTTCTAGCGGGAGATCCGGCCAATGAGCAGTTCTTC. Its protein is CASSVLAGDPANEQFF. This chain connects TRBV7-6 to TRBJ2-1; 10 bases line up with TRBD2. J lost 6 bases, V lost 5 bases, and 10 bases had no gene match. The CDR3 runs to 16 residues. Germline V lookup: CDR1 SGHVS, CDR2 FNYEAQ.

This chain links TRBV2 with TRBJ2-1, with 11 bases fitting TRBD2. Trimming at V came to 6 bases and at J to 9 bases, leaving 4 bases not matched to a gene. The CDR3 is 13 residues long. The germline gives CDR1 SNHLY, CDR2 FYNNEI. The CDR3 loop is CASRGGLAVEQFF. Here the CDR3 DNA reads TGTGCCAGCAGGGGGGGACTAGCGGTTGAGCAGTTCTTC.

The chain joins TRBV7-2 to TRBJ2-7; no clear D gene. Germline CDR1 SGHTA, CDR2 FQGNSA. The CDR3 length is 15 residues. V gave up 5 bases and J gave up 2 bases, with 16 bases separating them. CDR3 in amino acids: CASSKNEQTPYEQYF. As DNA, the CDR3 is TGTGCCAGCAGCAAAAACGAACAGACCCCCTACGAGCAGTACTTC.

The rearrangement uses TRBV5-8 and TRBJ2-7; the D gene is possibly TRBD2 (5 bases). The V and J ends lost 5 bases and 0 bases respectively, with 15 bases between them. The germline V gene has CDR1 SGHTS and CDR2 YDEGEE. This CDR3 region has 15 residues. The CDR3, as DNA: TGTGCCAGCAGAATAGCGACTGCTAGCTCCTACGAGCAGTACTTC. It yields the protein CASRIATASSYEQYF.